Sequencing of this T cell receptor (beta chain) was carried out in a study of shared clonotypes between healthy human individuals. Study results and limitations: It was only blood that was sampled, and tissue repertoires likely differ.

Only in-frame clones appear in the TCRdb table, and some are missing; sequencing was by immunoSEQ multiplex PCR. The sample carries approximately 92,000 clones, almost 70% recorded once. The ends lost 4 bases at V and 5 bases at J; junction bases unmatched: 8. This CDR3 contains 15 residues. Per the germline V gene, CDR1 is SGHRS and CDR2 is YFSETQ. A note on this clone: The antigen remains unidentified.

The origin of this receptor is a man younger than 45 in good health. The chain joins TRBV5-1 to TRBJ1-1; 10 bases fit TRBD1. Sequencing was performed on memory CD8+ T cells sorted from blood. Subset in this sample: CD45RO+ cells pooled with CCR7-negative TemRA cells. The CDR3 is CASSISGTGVTEAFF. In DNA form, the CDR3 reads TGCGCCAGCAGCATATCCGGGACAGGGGTTACTGAAGCTTTCTTT.